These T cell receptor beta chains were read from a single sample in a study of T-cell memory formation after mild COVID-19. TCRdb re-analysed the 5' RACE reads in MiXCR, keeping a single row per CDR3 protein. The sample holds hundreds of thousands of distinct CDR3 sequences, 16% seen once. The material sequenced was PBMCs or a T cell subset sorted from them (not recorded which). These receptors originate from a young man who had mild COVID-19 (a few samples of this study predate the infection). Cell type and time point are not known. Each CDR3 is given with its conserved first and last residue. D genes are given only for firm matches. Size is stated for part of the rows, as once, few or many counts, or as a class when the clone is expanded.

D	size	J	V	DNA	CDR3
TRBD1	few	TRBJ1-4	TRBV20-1	TGCAGTGCGGGGGACCCGGGACAGGATATCGAAAAACTGTTTTTT	CSAGDPGQDIEKLFF
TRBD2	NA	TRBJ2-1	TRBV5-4	TGTGCCAGCAGCTTGAGCTTGGCGGGGGGGCCATTAAGCAATGAGCAGTTCTTC	CASSLSLAGGPLSNEQFF
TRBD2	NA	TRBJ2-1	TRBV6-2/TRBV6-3	TGTGCCAGCGAGGTTAGCGGGGGGTACAATGAGCAGTTCTTC	CASEVSGGYNEQFF
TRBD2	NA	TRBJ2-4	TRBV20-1	TGCAGTGCTAGCGGAATGATGGGACTAGCGGGGGCCCTAGCCAAAAACATTCAGTACTTC	CSASGMMGLAGALAKNIQYF
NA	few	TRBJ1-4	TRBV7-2	TGTGCCAGCAGCTTCGGGGCGGGTGAAAAACTGTTTTTT	CASSFGAGEKLFF
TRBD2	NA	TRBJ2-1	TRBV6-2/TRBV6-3	TGTGCCAGCAGTATAATAGGACTAGCGGCGGCAAATGAGCAGTTCTTC	CASSIIGLAAANEQFF
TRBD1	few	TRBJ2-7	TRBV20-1	TGCAGTGGGACAGGGAGCTCCTACGAGCAGTACTTC	CSGTGSSYEQYF
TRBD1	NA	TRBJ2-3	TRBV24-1	TGTGCCACCAGTGATTTTGGGACAGGGGGCACAGATACGCAGTATTTT	CATSDFGTGGTDTQYF
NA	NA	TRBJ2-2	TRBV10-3	TGTGCCATCAGTAACGCAGGGCAGAACACCGGGGAGCTGTTTTTT	CAISNAGQNTGELFF
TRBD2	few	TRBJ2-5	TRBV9	TGTGCCAGCAGCGTAGCTGATGGACTAGCGGGGCGGGAGACCCAGTACTTC	CASSVADGLAGRETQYF
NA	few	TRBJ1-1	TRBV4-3	TGCGCCAGCAGCCAAGAAAGAAGGGGTCTTGAAGCTTTCTTT	CASSQERRGLEAFF
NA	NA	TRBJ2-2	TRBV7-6	TGTGCCAGCAGCTTGATGGGGGGAAGCACCGGGGAGCTGTTTTTT	CASSLMGGSTGELFF
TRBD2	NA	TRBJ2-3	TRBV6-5	TGTGCCAGCAGTACCCATAGCGGGGGGGAAACAGATACGCAGTATTTT	CASSTHSGGETDTQYF
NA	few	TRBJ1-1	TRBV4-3	TGCGCCAGCAGGGATAGTAACACTGAAGCTTTCTTT	CASRDSNTEAFF
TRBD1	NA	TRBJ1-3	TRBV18	TGTGCCAGCTCACCTACAGGGGGAGGAAACACCATATATTTT	CASSPTGGGNTIYF
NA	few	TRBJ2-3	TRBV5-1	TGCGCCAGCAAACGCAGCACGTACACAGATACGCAGTATTTT	CASKRSTYTDTQYF
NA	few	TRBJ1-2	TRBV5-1	TGCGCCAGCAGCTTGCTGTCGTCGGGGGAGGTTGGCTACACCTTC	CASSLLSSGEVGYTF
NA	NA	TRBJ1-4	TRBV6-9	TGTGCCAGCAGTCCCCCCGGTACAGGGCACGAAAAACTGTTTTTT	CASSPPGTGHEKLFF
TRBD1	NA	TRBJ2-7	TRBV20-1	TGCAGTGCTAGCGCAGGGGGGACAGGGTTCTCCTACGAGCAGTACTTC	CSASAGGTGFSYEQYF
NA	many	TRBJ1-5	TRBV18	TGTGCCAGCTCACACGGCGGGAACAGGGATCAGCCCCAGCATTTT	CASSHGGNRDQPQHF
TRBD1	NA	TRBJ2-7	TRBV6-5	TGTGCCAGCAGTTCCTGGACAGGGCACTACGAGCAGTACTTC	CASSSWTGHYEQYF
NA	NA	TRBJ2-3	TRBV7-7	TGTGCTAGCAGTCCCGGCGGGGAGAGCACAGATACGCAGTATTTT	CASSPGGESTDTQYF
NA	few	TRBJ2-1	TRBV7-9	TGTGCCAGCAGCTTAACCCACTGGAGAGGACGGGGTGAGCAGTTCTTC	CASSLTHWRGRGEQFF
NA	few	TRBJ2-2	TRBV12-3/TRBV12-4	TGTGCCAGCAGTTTACAGAGAACCGGGGAGCTGTTTTTT	CASSLQRTGELFF
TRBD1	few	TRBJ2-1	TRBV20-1	TGCAGTGCTAGAGGGACAGGGAGCAATGAGCAGTTCTTC	CSARGTGSNEQFF
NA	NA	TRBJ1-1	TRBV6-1	TGTGCCAGTACACGGAACACTGAAGCTTTCTTT	CASTRNTEAFF
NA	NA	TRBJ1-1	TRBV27	TGTGCCAGCAGTCGAATACGTCCGGGGAACACTGAAGCTTTCTTT	CASSRIRPGNTEAFF
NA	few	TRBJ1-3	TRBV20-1	TGCAGTGCTAGCTCCTCTGGAAACACCATATATTTT	CSASSSGNTIYF
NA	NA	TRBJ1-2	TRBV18	TGTGCCAGCTCCCCCAGAGGGGACTATGGCTACACCTTC	CASSPRGDYGYTF
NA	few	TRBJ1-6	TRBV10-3	TGTGCCATCGCCGGCTCCTATAATTCACCCCTCCACTTT	CAIAGSYNSPLHF
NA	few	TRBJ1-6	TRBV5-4	TGTGCCAGCAGCCCGCGGACGGGATCACCCCTCCACTTT	CASSPRTGSPLHF
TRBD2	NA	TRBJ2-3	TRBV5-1	TGCGCCAGCAGCTTGGAGCCGACTAGCGGGGTTACAGATACGCAGTATTTT	CASSLEPTSGVTDTQYF
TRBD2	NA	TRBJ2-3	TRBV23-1	TGCGCCAGCAGTCCTTGCGGGGGATCGGATACGCAGTATTTT	CASSPCGGSDTQYF
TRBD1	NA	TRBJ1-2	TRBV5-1	TGCGCCAGCAGCTTGGGCGGACAGGGCCCCTATGGCTACACCTTC	CASSLGGQGPYGYTF
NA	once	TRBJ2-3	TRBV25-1	TGTGCCAGCGCGACGGACCGGATCACAGATACGCAGTATTTT	CASATDRITDTQYF
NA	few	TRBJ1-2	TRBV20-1	TGCAGTGCTCTACAGCCCACTAACTATGGCTACACCTTC	CSALQPTNYGYTF
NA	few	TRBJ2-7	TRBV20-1	TGCAGTGCTACTTTGGGAGAGCAGTACTTC	CSATLGEQYF
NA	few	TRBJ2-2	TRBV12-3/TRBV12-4	TGTGCCAGCAGTCGGATCGGGGGTCCGAACACCGGGGAGCTGTTTTTT	CASSRIGGPNTGELFF
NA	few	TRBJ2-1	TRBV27	TGTGCCAGCAGTTTGGAGGGGCGCGCAGGCGAGCAGTTCTTC	CASSLEGRAGEQFF
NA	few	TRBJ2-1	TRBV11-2	TGTGCCAGCAGCTTAGGGTACAGAAATGAGCAGTTCTTC	CASSLGYRNEQFF
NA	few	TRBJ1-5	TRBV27	TGTGCCAGCAGTCTCTCCGGATGGGGGGCAGATAATAGCAATCAGCCCCAGCATTTT	CASSLSGWGADNSNQPQHF
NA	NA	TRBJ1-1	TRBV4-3	TGCGCCAGCAGCCCGAATGAACAGATGGGAGCTTTCTTT	CASSPNEQMGAFF
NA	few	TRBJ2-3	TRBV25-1	TGTGCCAGCAGAGCAGAACACCCAGATACGCAGTATTTT	CASRAEHPDTQYF
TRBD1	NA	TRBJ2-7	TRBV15	TGTGCCACCAGCAGAGATCTGGGACAGAGCGCCTACGAGCAGTACTTC	CATSRDLGQSAYEQYF
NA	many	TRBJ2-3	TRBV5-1	TGCGCCAGCGGGGATCGGGCCCTCACAGATACGCAGTATTTT	CASGDRALTDTQYF
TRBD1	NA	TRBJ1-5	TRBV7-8	TGTGCCAGCAGCCTACGGACAGGGAGGAATCAGCCCCAGCATTTT	CASSLRTGRNQPQHF
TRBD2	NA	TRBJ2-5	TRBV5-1	TGCGCCAGCAGCCCCGGGACTAGCACTTTACAAGAGACCCAGTACTTC	CASSPGTSTLQETQYF
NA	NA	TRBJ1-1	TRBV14	TGTGCCAGCAGCCAACAAACAGGTGGGAGTGAAGCTTTCTTT	CASSQQTGGSEAFF
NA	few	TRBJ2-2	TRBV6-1	TGTGCCAGCGGTGCGAACACCGGGGAGCTGTTTTTT	CASGANTGELFF
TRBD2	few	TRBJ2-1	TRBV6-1	TGTGCCAGCAGCCCCAGCCGGGGGGGGCCAGTAGGGCAGTTCTTC	CASSPSRGGPVGQFF
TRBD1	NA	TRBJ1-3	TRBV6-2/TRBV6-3	TGTGCCAGCAGTTGGACAGGGGGAGGCACCATATATTTT	CASSWTGGGTIYF
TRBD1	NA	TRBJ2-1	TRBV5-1	TGCGCCAGTACACGGGACAGAGCCTACAATGAGCAGTTCTTC	CASTRDRAYNEQFF
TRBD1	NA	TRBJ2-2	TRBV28	TGTGCCAGCAGCGTAGGGCCAGGGGGTGTTCCCGGGGAGCTGTTTTTT	CASSVGPGGVPGELFF
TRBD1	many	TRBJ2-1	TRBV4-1	TGCGCCAGCAGCCAAACGCGAAACAGGGGTGAGGGCAATGAGCAGTTCTTC	CASSQTRNRGEGNEQFF